One sample yielded the 15 T cell receptor beta chains listed below, sequenced in a study of shared clonotypes between healthy human individuals (dated by TCRdb to about 2020). Library preparation employed the immunoSEQ multiplex PCR assay. TCRdb took this table from immuneACCESS and kept in-frame rearrangements with V and J called. Such tables lack part of the clones; where checked against another copy, unresolved V genes explain under half of the gap, and the rest is unexplained. The sample table lists around 990,000 clones, 60% to 85% of them with a count of one. 0.89% of the sample belongs to the ten largest clones. The sequencing sample was made of memory CD4+ T cells from PBMCs. Reading the label with the study, this specimen's cell subset or site is: CD45RA-negative fraction. All receptors come from a man between 18 and 35 years old in good health. Some clones in this sample may be carry-over from other donors' samples.

V is TRBV27 and J is TRBJ1-1, with D unresolved. The CDR3 is 14 residues long. The germline CDR1 and CDR2 sequences are MNHEY and SMNVEV (reference sequence). V lost 2 bases and J lost 4, with 11 bases in between. The CDR3 is CASSLISRSTEAFF. The CDR3, as DNA: TGTGCCAGCAGTTTAATTTCCCGAAGCACTGAAGCTTTCTTT.

The rearrangement joins TRBV5-1 to TRBJ2-3; D remains ambiguous. Trimming removed 0 bases at V and 2 bases at J, with 13 bases between. The CDR3 is 16 amino acids. Germline V CDR1 and CDR2: SGHRS, YFSETQ. In DNA, the CDR3 is TGCGCCAGCAGCTTGGCCGGTATCACTCTCACAGATACGCAGTATTTT. Its translation: CASSLAGITLTDTQYF.

The chain joins TRBV5-1 to TRBJ2-2, with 8 bases lining up with TRBD2. The V and J ends lost 0 bases and 6 bases, in that order; junction bases with no gene match: 4. Germline-derived CDR1 and CDR2 are SGHRS and YFSETQ. The CDR3 consists of 15 residues. Written as DNA, the CDR3 is TGCGCCAGCAGCTTGGAAGCGGGGGATGCCGGGGAGCTGTTTTTT. Its protein product is CASSLEAGDAGELFF.

The rearrangement links TRBV19 to TRBJ2-7, with a possible D match to TRBD2 (6 bases). From germline, CDR1 is LNHDA and CDR2 SQIVND (reference sequence). CDR3 size: 14 residues. Trimming shortened V by 3 bases and J by 3 bases, and 12 bases separated the two germline ends. The CDR3 nucleotides read TGTGCCAGTAGTATTCGGGGAGGCTTCTACGAGCAGTACTTC. Amino acid sequence: CASSIRGGFYEQYF. The full variable domain, with the rest looked up from reference TRBV19 and TRBJ2-7, is DGGITQSPKYLFRKEGQNVTLSCEQNLNHDAMYWYRQDPGQGLRLIYYSQIVNDFQKGDIAEGYSVSREKKESFPLTVTSAQKNPTAFYLCASSIRGGFYEQYFGPGTRLTVT.

This clone is a singleton in its sample. The chain combines TRBV2 with TRBJ1-2; the match to TRBD1 covers 10 bases. The trim removed 8 bases at V and 5 bases at J, leaving 8 bases unmatched. Germline lookup yields CDR1 SNHLY and CDR2 FYNNEI. The CDR3 spans 14 residues. The CDR3 sequence: CASARQGARYGYTF. CDR3 bases: TGTGCCAGCGCTAGACAGGGGGCAAGGTATGGCTACACCTTC.

The rearrangement uses TRBV2 and TRBJ1-5; tentative D call: TRBD1 (6 bases). The V and J ends lost 3 bases and 7 bases respectively, with 16 bases between them. CDR3 size: 15 residues. CDR1 is SNHLY, CDR2 FYNNEI, per germline. The DNA for the CDR3 is TGTGCCAGCAGTGACACCAACAGGGCAGGCCAGCCCCAGCATTTT. Translating it yields CASSDTNRAGQPQHF.

This clone was seen only once. The rearrangement uses TRBV5-1 and TRBJ1-1, with a possible D match to TRBD1 (6 bases). This CDR3 is built from 15 residues. CDR1 and CDR2 (germline): SGHRS, YFSETQ. V was cut by 4 bases and J by 7 bases, with 20 bases left in between. DNA of the CDR3: TGCGCCAGCAGCCCTGAAGTTGGGGGCGGGAGTGAAGCTTTCTTT. Its protein is CASSPEVGGGSEAFF. The variable domain in full, with the rest retrieved from reference TRBV5-1 and TRBJ1-1, is KAGVTQTPRYLIKTRGQQVTLSCSPISGHRSVSWYQQTPGQGLQFLFEYFSETQRNKGNFPGRFSGRQFSNSRSEMNVSTLELGDSALYLCASSPEVGGGSEAFFGQGTRLTVV.

The chain joins TRBV9 to TRBJ2-1; either TRBD1 or TRBD2 may supply D (6 bases each). Between the trimmed V and J ends, which lost 1 base and 8 bases, there was a span of 16 bases. The CDR3 length is 15 residues. Looked up from germline, CDR1 is SGDLS and CDR2 is YYNGEE. CDR3 sequence (DNA): TGTGCCAGCAGCGTATTGGGGGGCTTAGCGGATGAGCAGTTCTTC. Translation: CASSVLGGLADEQFF.

In this sample, this clone turned up once. The V call is TRBV5-1, the J call TRBJ2-3; TRBD2 matches at 9 bases. The CDR3 loop spans 14 amino acids. Germline V gives CDR1 SGHRS, CDR2 YFSETQ. Unmatched junction bases numbered 5, after V lost 3 bases and J lost 6 bases. The CDR3 spells CASSSTGTSDTQYF. The CDR3 region has the DNA TGCGCCAGCAGCTCCACCGGGACTAGCGATACGCAGTATTTT.

This clone was picked up a small number of times. The rearrangement uses TRBV29-1 and TRBJ2-3; no definite D call. Per the germline V gene, CDR1 is SQVTM and CDR2 is ANQGSEA. The CDR3 length is 11 residues. Trimming shortened V by 5 bases and J by 4 bases, and 7 bases separated the two germline ends. DNA of the CDR3: TGCAGCGTTTCGTCTTCAGATACGCAGTATTTT. It yields the protein CSVSSSDTQYF.

V gene TRBV7-2 combines with J gene TRBJ1-3; TRBD1 matches at 7 bases. Germline-derived CDR1 and CDR2 are SGHTA and FQGNSA. With V trimmed by 5 bases and J by 0 bases, 7 bases remained unmatched. The CDR3 extends over 16 amino acids. CDR3 in amino acids: CASSAGQVGSGNTIYF. The CDR3, as DNA: TGTGCCAGCAGCGCAGGACAGGTGGGCTCTGGAAACACCATATATTTT.

This clone was seen just once. In nucleotides, the CDR3 is TGCGCCAGTGCCGCCGGGCCAGGGGGAAACACCATATATTTT. Protein sequence: CASAAGPGGNTIYF. The chain is built from TRBV5-1 and TRBJ1-3; a possible D gene is TRBD1 (5 bases). Germline CDR1 and CDR2: SGHRS and YFSETQ. This CDR3 is built from 14 residues. Trimming removed 8 bases at V and 4 bases at J, with 16 bases between.

CDR3 in DNA: TGTGCCAGCTGCTCTAGGAATACGCAGTATTTT. It yields the protein CASCSRNTQYF. The chain recombines TRBV27 with TRBJ2-3; D uncertain. Germline lookup yields CDR1 MNHEY and CDR2 SMNVEV (reference sequence). V dropped 8 bases and J dropped 7 bases, with 10 bases sitting between them. This CDR3 contains 11 residues.

The genes are TRBV7-3 and TRBJ2-3; TRBD2 aligns across 11 bases. The CDR3 loop spans 16 amino acids. Germline lookup yields CDR1 SGHTA and CDR2 FQGTGA. Trimming took 4 bases from V and 2 from J; bases not matched to a gene: 5. The CDR3 DNA reads TGTGCCAGCAGCTCGGTACTAGCGGGGGTCACAGATACGCAGTATTTT. Amino acids: CASSSVLAGVTDTQYF.

This clone occurred many times. The chain uses TRBV7-8 and TRBJ2-1; 7 bases are a match to TRBD2. The trim removed 5 bases at V and 6 bases at J, leaving 16 bases unmatched. Germline lookup yields CDR1 SGHVS and CDR2 FQNEAQ. CDR3 length: 17 amino acids. For the CDR3, the DNA is TGTGCCAGCAGCCGTTTAGGATGGGCGGGAGACTTCAATGAGCAGTTCTTC. It translates to CASSRLGWAGDFNEQFF.